This is a list of T cell receptor beta chains from one sample in a study of spatial heterogeneity in lung cancer. MiXCR was run by TCRdb on the 5' RACE reads, yielding one entry per CDR3 protein. Of about 20,000 distinct CDR3 sequences in the sample, 7.5% were seen once. This specimen was lung tumor tissue, taken at surgery. These receptors came from a male donor with early-stage non-small cell lung cancer. CDR3s include the opening cysteine and the closing phenylalanine or tryptophan. A D gene is named only where the DNA matches it firmly. Where a row states a size, it is once, few, many or the class of an expanded clone; other rows omit it.

clone size | D gene | J gene | V gene | CDR3 protein | CDR3 DNA
many | - | TRBJ1-2 | TRBV27 | CASSLSWDGYGYTF | TGTGCCAGCAGTTTATCCTGGGACGGCTATGGCTACACCTTC
many | - | TRBJ2-7 | TRBV11-2 | CASSWGGRAVEQYF | TGTGCCAGCAGCTGGGGGGGCAGGGCGGTCGAGCAGTACTTC
- | - | TRBJ2-3 | TRBV11-2 | CASSPSTDTQYF | TGTGCCAGCAGCCCTAGCACAGATACGCAGTATTTT
many | - | TRBJ2-7 | TRBV4-1 | CASSQLRGFLYEQYF | TGCGCCAGCAGCCAATTGAGGGGGTTCCTCTACGAGCAGTACTTC
few | TRBD1 | TRBJ1-1 | TRBV5-1 | CASSLAGTGPTEAFF | TGCGCCAGCAGCTTGGCCGGGACAGGGCCAACTGAAGCTTTCTTT
many | TRBD1 | TRBJ2-7 | TRBV3-1 | CASSQDWNRGPILWDF | TGTGCCAGCAGCCAAGATTGGAACAGGGGCCCTATTCTGTGGGACTTC
few | - | TRBJ2-7 | TRBV11-2 | CASSLDSARLGRGLRGEQYF | TGTGCCAGCAGCTTAGATTCGGCCAGACTAGGACGGGGATTGCGAGGGGAGCAGTACTTC
many | - | TRBJ1-1 | TRBV7-2 | CASSLAFGYRTEAFF | TGTGCCAGCAGCTTAGCATTCGGTTATCGCACTGAAGCTTTCTTT
- | TRBD1 | TRBJ2-7 | TRBV6-6 | CASSYGQGAAYEQYF | TGTGCCAGCAGTTACGGGCAGGGGGCAGCCTACGAGCAGTACTTC
many | - | TRBJ2-5 | TRBV28 | CASSPWGKETQYF | TGTGCCAGCAGCCCGTGGGGGAAAGAGACCCAGTACTTC
many | - | TRBJ2-1 | TRBV6-6 | CASSYSTAGNEQFF | TGTGCCAGCAGTTACTCCACAGCAGGCAATGAGCAGTTCTTC
many | TRBD2 | TRBJ2-2 | TRBV6-5 | CARPIASGGRMNTGELFF | TGTGCCAGACCTATCGCTAGCGGGGGGCGAATGAACACCGGGGAGCTGTTTTTT
- | TRBD1 | TRBJ2-2 | TRBV5-1 | CASSSGGTGVATGELFF | TGCGCCAGCAGCTCCGGGGGGACAGGGGTCGCCACCGGGGAGCTGTTTTTT
- | - | TRBJ2-7 | TRBV20-1 | CSARDDYPYEQYF | TGCAGTGCTAGAGATGACTACCCCTACGAGCAGTACTTC
many | TRBD2 | TRBJ2-1 | TRBV12-3/TRBV12-4 | CASSFSFRLPFGGSYNEQFF | TGTGCCAGCAGTTTTAGCTTCCGGCTTCCCTTCGGGGGGTCCTACAATGAGCAGTTCTTC
few | - | TRBJ1-5 | TRBV7-2 | CASSSRPTEDQPQHF | TGTGCCAGCAGCTCGAGACCCACCGAGGATCAGCCCCAGCATTTT
few | - | TRBJ2-2 | TRBV24-1 | CATSGPRTNRELFF | TGTGCCACCAGCGGGCCTAGGACGAACAGGGAGCTGTTTTTT
- | TRBD1 | TRBJ1-6 | TRBV5-1 | CASSLGQGAKVLHF | TGCGCCAGCAGCTTGGGACAGGGGGCTAAAGTCCTCCACTTT
many | - | TRBJ2-3 | TRBV27 | CASNFLGQDTQYF | TGTGCCAGCAACTTCCTGGGTCAGGATACGCAGTATTTT
- | - | TRBJ1-5 | TRBV7-2 | CASSANQGQPQHF | TGTGCCAGCAGCGCAAACCAGGGTCAGCCCCAGCATTTT
- | - | TRBJ1-5 | TRBV28 | CARSREERVGYGNKPQNF | -
- | TRBD2 | TRBJ2-3 | TRBV20-1 | CSASVLAGGSFAQYF | TGCAGTGCTAGTGTACTAGCGGGGGGGTCATTTGCGCAGTATTTT